A selection of T cell receptor beta chains follows, all from one sample in a study of post-analysis software for immune sequencing data. TCRdb independently ran MiXCR on the PCR reads; one entry per CDR3 protein. The sample consists of 450,000 or so distinct CDR3 sequences, roughly 45% of them appearing once. The sequenced sample consisted of blood. These receptors originate from a girl aged 5-17 years with multiple sclerosis. Each CDR3 is given with its conserved first and last residue.

v_gene | CDR3aa
TRBV4-3 | CASSQETTGYEQYF
TRBV12-3/TRBV12-4 | CASSFLQGETQYF
TRBV7-9 | CASSAGASGIDEQFF
TRBV25-1 | CANSESDFSGIEQFF
TRBV20-1 | CSASLRTGRQFF
TRBV4-3 | CASSPRDSRGADTQYF
TRBV20-1 | CSARAGPHGYTF
TRBV20-1 | CSASSSKTIADEQYF
TRBV6-5 | CASSGGQSSNQPQHF
TRBV29-1 | CSVREIEQGTEAFF
TRBV24-1 | CATSDPGQAGNQPQHF
TRBV20-1 | CSATGLAGGSDTQYF
TRBV25-1 | CASTDAYSPLHF
TRBV4-3 | CASSRREGIADTQYF
TRBV5-1 | CASSSTGRANYGYTF
TRBV6-5 | CASGIPGQGSYNEQFF
TRBV9 | CASSVDRNGETQYF
TRBV29-1 | CSVRDRAQETQYF
TRBV28 | CASSPTGAGGIYNKQFF
TRBV20-1 | CSASLDRGSDGYTF
TRBV28 | CASSLLAGVTYEQYF
TRBV20-1 | CSARVSGRAYTDTQYF
TRBV20-1 | CSASYRLAQSYNEQFF
TRBV20-1 | CSAPHKGGNRPEQFF
TRBV7-2 | CASSLPGLSQFF
TRBV9 | CASSAYPGATDTQYF
TRBV4-1 | CASSQVDGGTSGYEQYF
TRBV5-1 | CASSATGSSGANVLTF
TRBV29-1 | CSVTEGGKSYEQYF
TRBV5-1 | CASSLVLASFTDTQYF
TRBV15 | CATSRDRRIGGYTF
TRBV20-1 | CSARLLAGGDEQFF
TRBV14 | CASSQEAASVDEQYF
TRBV10-2 | CASTQRRPSGVNEQFF
TRBV5-4 | CASSSRTTHGYTF
TRBV5-6 | CASSFRAGGPETQYF
TRBV5-1 | CVSSWSETYEQYF
TRBV5-1 | CASSLEASGRVYEQYF
TRBV20-1 | CSAPNIGSYEQYF
TRBV28 | CASSILAGGLEQFF
TRBV28 | CASSPGGKGRNGYTF
TRBV29-1 | CSVDTRLAGSTDTQYF
TRBV20-1 | CSASPGGANTGELFF
TRBV20-1 | CSARFRASTDTQYF
TRBV12-3/TRBV12-4 | CASSLGGTGAVETQYF
TRBV20-1 | CSARDRGRGSYGYTF
TRBV12-3/TRBV12-4 | CASRTMGTDTQYF
TRBV29-1 | CSVDTRGRRNYGYTF
TRBV28 | CASLGGGVYNEQFF
TRBV6-8 | CASPPGTRCEKLFF
TRBV24-1 | CATSDPPTPEQYF
TRBV14 | CASSQDPTYNEQFF
TRBV20-1 | CSLLLALSYNEQFF
TRBV27 | CATHGAPMDEQYF
TRBV6-1 | CAATSGGPADTQYF